This TCR beta chain was sequenced during a study of blood T cell repertoires in COVID-19 (dated by TCRdb to 2019 to 2021). Background on the whole study: The collaborator samples originated in the United States, Italy and Spain and spanned the acute and convalescent phases of COVID-19. The material from the prospective study consisted of cDNA or gDNA derived from T cells, B-cell-depleted T cells, or PBMCs. The dataset comprised deeply sampled blood TCRbeta repertoires from subjects exposed to, actively infected with, or recovered from COVID-19. HLA class I and class II types, where available, came from metadata supplied by the sample provider rather than from assay-based typing. The samples were drawn from the first 160 participants of the ongoing ImmuneRACE study and from over a thousand subjects provided by 6 global collaborators. A de-identified subject ID, COVID-19 status, age in years and sex were almost always included in the sample metadata. A freely available public database, intended as a resource for researchers studying the immune response to SARS-CoV-2, is where the repertoires were released.

The research as a whole found: The quantity of clinical and demographic metadata differed by source and by participant and was supplied without curation.

The immunoSEQ Assay, a bias-controlled multiplex PCR, was used to amplify TCRbeta CDR3 regions from genomic DNA. In the source study's methods: The number of nucleated cells in each sample was estimated from the amplification of reference gene primers within the assay. Sequence reads were collapsed and filtered to measure the absolute abundance of every unique TCRbeta CDR3 rearrangement. For each sample, productive Simpson clonality was calculated by taking the square root of Simpson's diversity index across productive rearrangements. Drawn from immuneACCESS, this table holds only the in-frame rearrangements with V and J called that TCRdb kept. Clones are partly lost; checked studies trace under half to an unresolved V gene and leave the rest unexplained. The V and J calls and the clone size are those of that table, but D and trimming were determined from the DNA. For this sample there are about 100,000 clones; about four fifths appear just once. The ten largest clones take up 4% to 6% of the sample.

Whole blood was collected in K2EDTA tubes by collaborating institutions according to the institutions' own protocols. Collaborator samples were shipped for TCRbeta analysis as frozen whole blood, isolated PBMCs, or DNA extracted from either sample type. V is cut by 0 bases and J by 4 bases, and the space between the germline ends is 10 bases. CDR1 and CDR2, looked up from the germline V gene, are SGHAT and FQNNGV. Including the terminal cysteine and phenylalanine, the CDR3 comprises 14 residues. Kept here is only the CDR3 DNA, which spans 42 bases and is read in frame from base 1. Details on this clone: The antigen it binds to is not known. The sample holds no much larger clone one base away, and base qualities are not on file.

Sequenced sample: peripheral blood. This TCR was sampled from a man in his 60s with acute or convalescent COVID-19. The chain is made from TRBV11-2 and TRBJ2-7, with no confidently assigned D gene. The bases are TGTGCCAGCAGCTTAGATTATACGGTTTACGAGCAGTACTTC. It translates to CASSLDYTVYEQYF.